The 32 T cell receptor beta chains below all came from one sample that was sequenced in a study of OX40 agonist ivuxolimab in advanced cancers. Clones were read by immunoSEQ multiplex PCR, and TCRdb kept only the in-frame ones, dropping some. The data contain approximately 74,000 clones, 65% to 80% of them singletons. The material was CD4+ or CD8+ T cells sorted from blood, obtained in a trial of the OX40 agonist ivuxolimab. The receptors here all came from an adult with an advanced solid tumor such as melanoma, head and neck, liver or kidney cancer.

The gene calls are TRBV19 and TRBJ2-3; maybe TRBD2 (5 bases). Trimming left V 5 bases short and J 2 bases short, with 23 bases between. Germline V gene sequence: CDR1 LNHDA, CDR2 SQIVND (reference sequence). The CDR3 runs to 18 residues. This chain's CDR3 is CASSGVKARVVPTDTQYF. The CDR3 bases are TGTGCCAGTAGTGGGGTGAAGGCGCGGGTCGTGCCCACAGATACGCAGTATTTT.

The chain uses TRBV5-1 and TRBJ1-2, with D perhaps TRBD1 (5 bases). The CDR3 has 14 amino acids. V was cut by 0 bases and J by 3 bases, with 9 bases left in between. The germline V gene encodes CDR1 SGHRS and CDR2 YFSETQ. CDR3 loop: CASSLATGDYGYTF. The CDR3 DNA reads TGCGCCAGCAGCTTGGCCACGGGGGACTATGGCTACACCTTC.

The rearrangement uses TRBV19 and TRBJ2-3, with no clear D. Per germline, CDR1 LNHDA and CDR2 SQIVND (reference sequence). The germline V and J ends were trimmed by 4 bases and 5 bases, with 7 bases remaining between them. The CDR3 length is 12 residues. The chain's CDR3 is CASSKTRDTQYF. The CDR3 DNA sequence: TGTGCCAGTAGTAAGACCAGAGATACGCAGTATTTT.

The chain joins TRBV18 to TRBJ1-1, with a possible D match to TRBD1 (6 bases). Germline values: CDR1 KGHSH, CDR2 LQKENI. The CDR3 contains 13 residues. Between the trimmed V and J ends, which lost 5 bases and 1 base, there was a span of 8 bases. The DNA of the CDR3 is TGTGCCAGCTCATCCAGGGGGAACACTGAAGCTTTCTTT. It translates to CASSSRGNTEAFF.

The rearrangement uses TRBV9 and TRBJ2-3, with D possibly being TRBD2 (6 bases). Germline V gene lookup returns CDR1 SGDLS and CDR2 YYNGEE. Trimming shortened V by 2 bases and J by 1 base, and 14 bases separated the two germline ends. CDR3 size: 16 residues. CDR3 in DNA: TGTGCCAGCAGCGTGTCCACCGGGACTGGCACAGATACGCAGTATTTT. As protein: CASSVSTGTGTDTQYF.

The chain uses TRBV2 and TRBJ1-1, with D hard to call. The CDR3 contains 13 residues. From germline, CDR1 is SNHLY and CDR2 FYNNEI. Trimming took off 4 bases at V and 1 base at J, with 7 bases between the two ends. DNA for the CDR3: TGTGCCAGCAGTGTAAACCCGAACACTGAAGCTTTCTTT. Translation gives CASSVNPNTEAFF.

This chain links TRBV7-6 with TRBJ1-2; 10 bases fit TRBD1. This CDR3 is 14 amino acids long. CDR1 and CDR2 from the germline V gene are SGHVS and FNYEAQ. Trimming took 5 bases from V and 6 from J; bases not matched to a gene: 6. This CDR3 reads CASSASTGGNGYTF. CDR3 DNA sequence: TGTGCCAGCAGCGCCTCGACAGGGGGCAATGGCTACACCTTC.

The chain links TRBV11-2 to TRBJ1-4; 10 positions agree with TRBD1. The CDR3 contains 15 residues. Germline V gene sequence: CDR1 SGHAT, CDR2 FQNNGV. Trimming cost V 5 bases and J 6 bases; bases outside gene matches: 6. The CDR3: CASSKTGQGYEKLFF. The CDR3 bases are TGTGCCAGCAGCAAGACGGGACAGGGGTATGAAAAACTGTTTTTT.

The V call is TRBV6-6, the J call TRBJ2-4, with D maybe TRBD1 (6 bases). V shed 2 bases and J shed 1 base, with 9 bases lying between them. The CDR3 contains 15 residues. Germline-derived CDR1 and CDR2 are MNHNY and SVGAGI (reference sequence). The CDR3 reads CASSYEGVAKNIQYF. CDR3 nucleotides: TGTGCCAGCAGTTACGAGGGGGTTGCCAAAAACATTCAGTACTTC.

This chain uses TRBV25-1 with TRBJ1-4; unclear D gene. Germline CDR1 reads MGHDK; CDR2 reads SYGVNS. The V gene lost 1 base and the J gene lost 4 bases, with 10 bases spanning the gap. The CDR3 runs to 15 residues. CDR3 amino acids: CASSESWQDNEKLFF. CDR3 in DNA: TGTGCCAGCAGTGAATCTTGGCAGGATAATGAAAAACTGTTTTTT.

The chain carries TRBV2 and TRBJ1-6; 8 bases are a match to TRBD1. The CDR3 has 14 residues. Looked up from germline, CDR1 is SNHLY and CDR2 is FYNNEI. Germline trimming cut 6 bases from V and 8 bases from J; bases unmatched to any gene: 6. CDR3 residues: CASRGQGVDSPLHF. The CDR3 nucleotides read TGTGCCAGCAGAGGACAGGGCGTGGATTCACCCCTCCACTTT. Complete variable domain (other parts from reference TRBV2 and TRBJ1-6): EPEVTQTPSHQVTQMGQEVILRCVPISNHLYFYWYRQILGQKVEFLVSFYNNEISEKSEIFDDQFSVERPDGSNFTLKIRSTKLEDSAMYFCASRGQGVDSPLHFGNGTRLTVT.

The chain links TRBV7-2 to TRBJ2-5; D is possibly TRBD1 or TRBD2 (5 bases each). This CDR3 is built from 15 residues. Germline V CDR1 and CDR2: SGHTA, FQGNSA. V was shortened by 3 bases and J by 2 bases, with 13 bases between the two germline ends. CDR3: CASSLGNGAQETQYF. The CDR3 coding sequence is TGTGCCAGCAGCTTGGGGAACGGGGCTCAAGAGACCCAGTACTTC.

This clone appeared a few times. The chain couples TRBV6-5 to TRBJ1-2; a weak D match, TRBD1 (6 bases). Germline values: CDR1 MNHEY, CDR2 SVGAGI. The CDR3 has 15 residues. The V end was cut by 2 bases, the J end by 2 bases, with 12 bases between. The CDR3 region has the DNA TGTGCCAGCAGTTACGAAGGTACAGGGAACTATGGCTACACCTTC. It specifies CASSYEGTGNYGYTF.

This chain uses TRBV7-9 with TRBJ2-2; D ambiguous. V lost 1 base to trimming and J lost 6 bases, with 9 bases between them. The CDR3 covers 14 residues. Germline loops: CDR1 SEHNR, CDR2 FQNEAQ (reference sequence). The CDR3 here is CASSLEPVAGELFF. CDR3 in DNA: TGTGCCAGCAGCTTAGAGCCCGTTGCCGGGGAGCTGTTTTTT.

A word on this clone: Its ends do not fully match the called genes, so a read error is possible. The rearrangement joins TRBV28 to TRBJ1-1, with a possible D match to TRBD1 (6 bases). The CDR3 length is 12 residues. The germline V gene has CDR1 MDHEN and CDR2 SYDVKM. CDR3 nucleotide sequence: TGTGCCAGCAGTCCCTACCGGGACATTCGAACCTTT. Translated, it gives CASSPYRDIRTF.

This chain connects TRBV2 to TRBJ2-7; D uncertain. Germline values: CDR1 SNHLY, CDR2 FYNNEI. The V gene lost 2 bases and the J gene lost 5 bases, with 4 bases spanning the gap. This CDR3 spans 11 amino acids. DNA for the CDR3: TGTGCCAGCAGTGAATTCCACGAGCAGTACTTC. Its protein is CASSEFHEQYF.

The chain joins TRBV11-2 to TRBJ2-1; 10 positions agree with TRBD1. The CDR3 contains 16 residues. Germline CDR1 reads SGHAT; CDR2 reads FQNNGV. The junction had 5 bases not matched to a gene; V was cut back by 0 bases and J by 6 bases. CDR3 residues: CASSLEPGQGLNEQFF. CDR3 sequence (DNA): TGTGCCAGCAGCTTAGAACCGGGACAGGGGCTCAATGAGCAGTTCTTC.

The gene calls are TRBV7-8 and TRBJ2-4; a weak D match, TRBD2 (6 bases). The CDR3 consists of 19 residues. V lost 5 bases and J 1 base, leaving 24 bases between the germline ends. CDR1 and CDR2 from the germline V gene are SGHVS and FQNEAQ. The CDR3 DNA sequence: TGTGCCAGCAGCCGTGGAGGGGCCCTCCTTTTGGTGGCCAAAAACATTCAGTACTTC. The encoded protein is CASSRGGALLLVAKNIQYF. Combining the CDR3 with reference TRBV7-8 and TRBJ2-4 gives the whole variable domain GAGVSQSPRYKVAKRGQDVALRCDPISGHVSLFWYQQALGQGPEFLTYFQNEAQLDKSGLPSDRFFAERPEGSVSTLKIQRTQQEDSAVYLCASSRGGALLLVAKNIQYFGAGTRLSVL.

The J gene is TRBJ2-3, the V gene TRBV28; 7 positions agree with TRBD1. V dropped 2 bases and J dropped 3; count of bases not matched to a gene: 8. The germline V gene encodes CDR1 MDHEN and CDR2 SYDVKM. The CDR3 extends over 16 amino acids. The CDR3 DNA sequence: TGTGCCAGCAGTTTACTCACCTCGACAGGGACAGATACGCAGTATTTT. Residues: CASSLLTSTGTDTQYF.

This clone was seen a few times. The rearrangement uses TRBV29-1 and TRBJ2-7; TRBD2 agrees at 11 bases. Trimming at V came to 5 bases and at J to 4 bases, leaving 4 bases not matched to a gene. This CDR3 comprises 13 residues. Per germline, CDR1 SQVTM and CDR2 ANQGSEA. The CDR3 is CSVKGTSGYEQYF. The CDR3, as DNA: TGCAGCGTTAAAGGGACTAGCGGATACGAGCAGTACTTC.

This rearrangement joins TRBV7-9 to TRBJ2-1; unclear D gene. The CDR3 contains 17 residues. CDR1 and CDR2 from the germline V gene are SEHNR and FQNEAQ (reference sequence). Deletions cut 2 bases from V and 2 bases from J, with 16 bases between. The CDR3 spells CASSLLSKHWTYNEQFF. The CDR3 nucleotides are TGTGCCAGCAGCTTACTCTCGAAACATTGGACCTACAATGAGCAGTTCTTC.

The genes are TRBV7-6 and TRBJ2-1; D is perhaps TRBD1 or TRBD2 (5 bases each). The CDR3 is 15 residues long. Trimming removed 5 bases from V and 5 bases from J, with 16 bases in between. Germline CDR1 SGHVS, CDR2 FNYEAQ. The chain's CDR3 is CASSLGTGYNNEQFF. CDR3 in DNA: TGTGCCAGCAGCCTGGGGACGGGTTACAACAATGAGCAGTTCTTC.

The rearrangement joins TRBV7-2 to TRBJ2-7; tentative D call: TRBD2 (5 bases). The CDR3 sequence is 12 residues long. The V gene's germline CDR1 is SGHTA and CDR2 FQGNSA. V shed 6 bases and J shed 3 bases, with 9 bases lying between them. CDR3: CASSHRDYEQYF. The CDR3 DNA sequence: TGTGCCAGCAGTCACCGGGACTACGAGCAGTACTTC.

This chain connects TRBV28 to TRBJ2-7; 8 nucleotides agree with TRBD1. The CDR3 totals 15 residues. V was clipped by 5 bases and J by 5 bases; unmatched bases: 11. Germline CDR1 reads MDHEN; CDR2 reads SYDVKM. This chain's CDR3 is CASSTQDRAPNEQYF. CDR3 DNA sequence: TGTGCCAGCAGTACACAGGACAGGGCCCCTAACGAGCAGTACTTC.

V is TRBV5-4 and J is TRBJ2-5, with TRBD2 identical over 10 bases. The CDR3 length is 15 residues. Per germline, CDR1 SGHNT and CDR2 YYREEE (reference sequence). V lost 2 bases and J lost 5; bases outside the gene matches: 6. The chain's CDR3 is CASSFRPSGSETQYF. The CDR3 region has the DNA TGTGCCAGCAGCTTCCGGCCTAGCGGGAGTGAGACCCAGTACTTC.

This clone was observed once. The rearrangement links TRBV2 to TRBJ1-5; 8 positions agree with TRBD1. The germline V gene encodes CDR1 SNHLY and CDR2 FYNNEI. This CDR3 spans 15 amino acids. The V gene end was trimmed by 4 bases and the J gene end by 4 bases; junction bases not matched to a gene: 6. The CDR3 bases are TGTGCCAGCAGTGTACACAGGGGGGAGAATCAGCCCCAGCATTTT. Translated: CASSVHRGENQPQHF.

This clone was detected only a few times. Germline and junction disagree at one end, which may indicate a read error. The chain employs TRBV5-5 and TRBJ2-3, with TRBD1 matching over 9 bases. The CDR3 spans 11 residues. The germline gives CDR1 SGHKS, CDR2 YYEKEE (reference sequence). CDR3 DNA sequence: TGTGCCAGCAGCATCCGGGACAGGGTCAGTTTT. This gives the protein CASSIRDRVSF.

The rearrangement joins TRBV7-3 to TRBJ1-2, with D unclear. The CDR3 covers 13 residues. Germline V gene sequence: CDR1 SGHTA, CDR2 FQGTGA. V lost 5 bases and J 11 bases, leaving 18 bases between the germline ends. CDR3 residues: CASSLKDGLGYTF. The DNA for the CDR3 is TGTGCCAGCAGCCTCAAGGACGGTCTCGGGTACACCTTC.

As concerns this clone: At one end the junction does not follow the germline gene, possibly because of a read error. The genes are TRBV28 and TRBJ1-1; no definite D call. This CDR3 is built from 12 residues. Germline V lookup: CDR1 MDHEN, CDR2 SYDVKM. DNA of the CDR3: TGTGCCAGCAGCTTATCGACTCCACAGTTCTTCTTT. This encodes CASSLSTPQFFF.

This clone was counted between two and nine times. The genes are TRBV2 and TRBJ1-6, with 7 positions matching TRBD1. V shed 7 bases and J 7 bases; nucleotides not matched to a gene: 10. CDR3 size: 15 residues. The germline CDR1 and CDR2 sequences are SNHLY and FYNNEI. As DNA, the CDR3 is TGTGCCAGCATTCCCGGGACAGTCCCAAATTCACCCCTCCACTTT. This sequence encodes CASIPGTVPNSPLHF.

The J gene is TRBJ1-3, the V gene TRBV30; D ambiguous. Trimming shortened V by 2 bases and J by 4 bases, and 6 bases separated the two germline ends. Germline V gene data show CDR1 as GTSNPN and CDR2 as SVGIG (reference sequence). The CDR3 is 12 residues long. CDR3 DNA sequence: TGTGCCTGGAGTTCTCGAGGAAACACCATATATTTT. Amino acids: CAWSSRGNTIYF. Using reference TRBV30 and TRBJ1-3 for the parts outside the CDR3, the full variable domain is SQTIHQWPATLVQPVGSPLSLECTVEGTSNPNLYWYRQAAGRGLQLLFYSVGIGQISSEVPQNLSASRPQDRQFILSSKKLLLSDSGFYLCAWSSRGNTIYFGEGSWLTVV.

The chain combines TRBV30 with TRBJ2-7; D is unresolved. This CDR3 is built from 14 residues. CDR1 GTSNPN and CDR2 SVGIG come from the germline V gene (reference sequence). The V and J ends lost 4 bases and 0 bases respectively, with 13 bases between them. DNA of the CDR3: TGTGCCTGGAACCCAGCTCCCAGCTCCTACGAGCAGTACTTC. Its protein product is CAWNPAPSSYEQYF.